This TCR beta chain stems from a study of blood T cells in healthy people across ages. Overall study: Capture by template switching was about one barcoded beta molecule per two T cells.

Healthy individuals of Caucasian origin from Russia, aged about 6 to 100, served as donors. Regarding this clonotype: What it binds is not known.

Trimming removed 0 bases from V and 0 bases from J, with 9 bases in between. CDR1 and CDR2 (germline): DFQATT, SNEGSKA (reference sequence). The CDR3 runs to 14 residues. General study results and limits: Long-lived donors exceeded aged donors in naive CD4+ cells and diversity. Unsorted PBMCs blocked a conclusive comparison of naive and antigen-experienced cells.

PCR was performed a second time for about 6 to 12 cycles using a sample-barcoded 5' primer and a J-beta primer mix. TCRdb processed the 5' RACE reads anew with MiXCR; each CDR3 protein has one entry. The table lists over 700,000 distinct CDR3 sequences, just under 25% of them singletons. These data also formed part of another study, on T cells of mothers and their children.

Sequences were obtained from blood. The rearrangement joins TRBV20-1 to TRBJ2-7, with a tentative D call TRBD1 (6 bases). This receptor was obtained from a boy aged 5-17 years in good health. CDR3: CSARDDRSSYEQYF. The CDR3 DNA reads as TGCAGTGCTAGAGATGACAGGAGCTCCTACGAGCAGTACTTC.